These 15 T cell receptor beta chains share one sample of origin, sequenced in a study of control samples from healthy donors and cancer patients. Assay: immunoSEQ multiplex PCR; the TCRdb copy retains only in-frame clones and omits some. The sample shows roughly 130,000 clones, approximately 89% of them seen only once. The sequenced sample consisted of blood. All receptors derive from a man aged 18 to 30 in good health.

V usage is TRBV18 and J usage is TRBJ1-6; no clear D. Trimming cost V 4 bases and J 7 bases, with 11 bases left between them. The CDR3 covers 14 residues. Germline loops: CDR1 KGHSH, CDR2 LQKENI. The CDR3 loop is CASSQRTGNSPLHF. CDR3 nucleotide sequence: TGTGCCAGCTCACAGCGGACGGGAAATTCACCCCTCCACTTT.

This sequence joins TRBV21-1 and TRBJ2-6; the table's TRBD1 call for D was not verified on the DNA. TRBV21-1 is deemed a pseudogene. The CDR3 contains 15 residues. The CDR3 here is CASSKAGAGANVLTF. CDR3 nucleotide sequence: TGTGCCAGCAGCAAAGCAGGGGCCGGGGCCAACGTCCTGACTTTC.

V usage is TRBV19 and J usage is TRBJ1-1; no clear D. The V end was cut by 1 base, the J end by 1 base, with 10 bases between. The germline V gene encodes CDR1 LNHDA and CDR2 SQIVND (reference sequence). The CDR3 spans 15 residues. The chain's CDR3 is CASSIVYGTNTEAFF. CDR3 DNA: TGTGCCAGTAGTATAGTCTACGGCACGAACACTGAAGCTTTCTTT.

The CDR3 nucleotides are TGTGCCAGCAGCCAAGATAAGGGACTAGCGGGGGACCCGCCCTCTGGGGCCAACGTCCTGACTTTC. It specifies CASSQDKGLAGDPPSGANVLTF. This chain joins TRBV14 and TRBJ2-6; 14 positions agree with TRBD2. The J segment lost 0 bases and the V segment lost 0 bases, leaving 10 bases of the junction unmatched. The CDR3 totals 22 residues. Germline CDR1 and CDR2: SGHDN and FVKESK.

The chain has TRBV15 and TRBJ2-3; D uncertain. The CDR3 runs to 15 residues. Trimming left V 0 bases short and J 2 bases short, with 9 bases between. Looked up from germline, CDR1 is LNHNV and CDR2 is YYDKDF (reference sequence). The CDR3 sequence: CATSREKQPTDTQYF. CDR3 nucleotide sequence: TGTGCCACCAGCAGAGAAAAACAGCCCACAGATACGCAGTATTTT.

This chain joins TRBV7-9 and TRBJ1-6, with D possibly TRBD1 on 5 matching bases. The length of the CDR3 is 15 residues. Per germline, CDR1 SEHNR and CDR2 FQNEAQ (reference sequence). Trimming left V 2 bases short and J 5 bases short, with 10 bases between. The CDR3 sequence is CASSLRDGNNSPLHF. CDR3 in DNA: TGTGCCAGCAGCTTACGGGACGGAAATAATTCACCCCTCCACTTT.

The rearrangement uses TRBV6-5 and TRBJ2-1, with a weak D call TRBD2 (5 bases). V gave up 0 bases and J gave up 5 bases, with 8 bases separating them. The germline V gene encodes CDR1 MNHEY and CDR2 SVGAGI. This CDR3 comprises 14 residues. CDR3 coding DNA: TGTGCCAGCAGTTACTCGGCAGCGGACAATGAGCAGTTCTTC. Its translation: CASSYSAADNEQFF.

This sequence joins TRBV10-2 and TRBJ1-1, with D hard to call. Trimming stripped 5 bases from V and 5 bases from J, with 6 bases between. The CDR3 is 11 residues long. Per germline, CDR1 WSHSY and CDR2 SAAADI. CDR3 loop: CASSLGTEAFF. CDR3 nucleotide sequence: TGCGCCAGCAGTTTAGGGACTGAAGCTTTCTTT.

This rearrangement joins TRBV5-1 to TRBJ1-1; D is uncertain. With 0 bases removed from V and 3 bases from J, the gap between germline ends came to 9 bases. This CDR3 contains 14 residues. Germline V gene lookup returns CDR1 SGHRS and CDR2 YFSETQ. The CDR3 region is CASSLDGSYTEAFF. CDR3 in DNA: TGCGCCAGCAGCTTGGACGGATCGTACACTGAAGCTTTCTTT.

This clone was found once. The chain links TRBV9 to TRBJ2-5; D gene uncertain. Germline assignment: CDR1 SGDLS and CDR2 YYNGEE. Between the trimmed V and J ends, which lost 4 bases and 5 bases, there was a span of 12 bases. CDR3 length: 13 residues. The CDR3 here is CASSLPNGETQYF. CDR3 sequence (DNA): TGTGCCAGCAGCTTGCCTAATGGGGAGACCCAGTACTTC.

This chain joins TRBV5-1 and TRBJ2-3; TRBD2 might be the D (6 bases). V dropped 2 bases and J dropped 2 bases, with 12 bases sitting between them. The CDR3 sequence is 15 residues long. Germline-derived CDR1 and CDR2 are SGHRS and YFSETQ. The CDR3 here is CASSFSGTYTDTQYF. As DNA, the CDR3 is TGCGCCAGCAGCTTTTCCGGGACTTACACAGATACGCAGTATTTT.

This clone is a singleton in its sample. This chain uses TRBV5-1 with TRBJ1-3; D not certain. Trimming removed 6 bases from V and 2 bases from J, with 9 bases in between. CDR3 length: 13 residues. In germline, CDR1 is SGHRS, CDR2 YFSETQ. The CDR3 reads CASKLGTGNTIYF. The CDR3 DNA reads as TGCGCCAGCAAGTTGGGGACTGGAAACACCATATATTTT. Variable domain in full (rest from reference TRBV5-1 and TRBJ1-3): KAGVTQTPRYLIKTRGQQVTLSCSPISGHRSVSWYQQTPGQGLQFLFEYFSETQRNKGNFPGRFSGRQFSNSRSEMNVSTLELGDSALYLCASKLGTGNTIYFGEGSWLTVV.

The chain recombines TRBV28 with TRBJ2-3; perhaps TRBD2 as D (7 bases). There are 14 residues in the CDR3. V shed 7 bases and J shed 0 bases, with 11 bases lying between them. Germline CDR1 MDHEN, CDR2 SYDVKM. The DNA for the CDR3 is TGTGCCAGCACCGAGGGGGGGAGCACAGATACGCAGTATTTT. Amino acids: CASTEGGSTDTQYF. The full variable domain, with the rest looked up from reference TRBV28 and TRBJ2-3, is DVKVTQSSRYLVKRTGEKVFLECVQDMDHENMFWYRQDPGLGLRLIYFSYDVKMKEKGDIPEGYSVSREKKERFSLILESASTNQTSMYLCASTEGGSTDTQYFGPGTRLTVL.

The rearrangement links TRBV5-1 to TRBJ2-3; a possible D gene is TRBD1 (5 bases). Between the trimmed V and J ends, which lost 4 bases and 3 bases, there was a span of 9 bases. CDR1 and CDR2 (germline): SGHRS, YFSETQ. The length of the CDR3 is 13 residues. The CDR3 coding sequence is TGCGCCAGCAGCCCGGACAAAACAGATACGCAGTATTTT. It codes for CASSPDKTDTQYF.

The gene calls are TRBV5-1 and TRBJ1-2, with unresolved D. Germline CDR1 reads SGHRS; CDR2 reads YFSETQ. Trimming took off 1 base at V and 8 bases at J, with 12 bases between the two ends. The CDR3 runs 13 residues. The DNA of the CDR3 is TGCGCCAGCAGCTTGAGCGGGGAGGGCGGCTACACCTTC. Translating gives CASSLSGEGGYTF.